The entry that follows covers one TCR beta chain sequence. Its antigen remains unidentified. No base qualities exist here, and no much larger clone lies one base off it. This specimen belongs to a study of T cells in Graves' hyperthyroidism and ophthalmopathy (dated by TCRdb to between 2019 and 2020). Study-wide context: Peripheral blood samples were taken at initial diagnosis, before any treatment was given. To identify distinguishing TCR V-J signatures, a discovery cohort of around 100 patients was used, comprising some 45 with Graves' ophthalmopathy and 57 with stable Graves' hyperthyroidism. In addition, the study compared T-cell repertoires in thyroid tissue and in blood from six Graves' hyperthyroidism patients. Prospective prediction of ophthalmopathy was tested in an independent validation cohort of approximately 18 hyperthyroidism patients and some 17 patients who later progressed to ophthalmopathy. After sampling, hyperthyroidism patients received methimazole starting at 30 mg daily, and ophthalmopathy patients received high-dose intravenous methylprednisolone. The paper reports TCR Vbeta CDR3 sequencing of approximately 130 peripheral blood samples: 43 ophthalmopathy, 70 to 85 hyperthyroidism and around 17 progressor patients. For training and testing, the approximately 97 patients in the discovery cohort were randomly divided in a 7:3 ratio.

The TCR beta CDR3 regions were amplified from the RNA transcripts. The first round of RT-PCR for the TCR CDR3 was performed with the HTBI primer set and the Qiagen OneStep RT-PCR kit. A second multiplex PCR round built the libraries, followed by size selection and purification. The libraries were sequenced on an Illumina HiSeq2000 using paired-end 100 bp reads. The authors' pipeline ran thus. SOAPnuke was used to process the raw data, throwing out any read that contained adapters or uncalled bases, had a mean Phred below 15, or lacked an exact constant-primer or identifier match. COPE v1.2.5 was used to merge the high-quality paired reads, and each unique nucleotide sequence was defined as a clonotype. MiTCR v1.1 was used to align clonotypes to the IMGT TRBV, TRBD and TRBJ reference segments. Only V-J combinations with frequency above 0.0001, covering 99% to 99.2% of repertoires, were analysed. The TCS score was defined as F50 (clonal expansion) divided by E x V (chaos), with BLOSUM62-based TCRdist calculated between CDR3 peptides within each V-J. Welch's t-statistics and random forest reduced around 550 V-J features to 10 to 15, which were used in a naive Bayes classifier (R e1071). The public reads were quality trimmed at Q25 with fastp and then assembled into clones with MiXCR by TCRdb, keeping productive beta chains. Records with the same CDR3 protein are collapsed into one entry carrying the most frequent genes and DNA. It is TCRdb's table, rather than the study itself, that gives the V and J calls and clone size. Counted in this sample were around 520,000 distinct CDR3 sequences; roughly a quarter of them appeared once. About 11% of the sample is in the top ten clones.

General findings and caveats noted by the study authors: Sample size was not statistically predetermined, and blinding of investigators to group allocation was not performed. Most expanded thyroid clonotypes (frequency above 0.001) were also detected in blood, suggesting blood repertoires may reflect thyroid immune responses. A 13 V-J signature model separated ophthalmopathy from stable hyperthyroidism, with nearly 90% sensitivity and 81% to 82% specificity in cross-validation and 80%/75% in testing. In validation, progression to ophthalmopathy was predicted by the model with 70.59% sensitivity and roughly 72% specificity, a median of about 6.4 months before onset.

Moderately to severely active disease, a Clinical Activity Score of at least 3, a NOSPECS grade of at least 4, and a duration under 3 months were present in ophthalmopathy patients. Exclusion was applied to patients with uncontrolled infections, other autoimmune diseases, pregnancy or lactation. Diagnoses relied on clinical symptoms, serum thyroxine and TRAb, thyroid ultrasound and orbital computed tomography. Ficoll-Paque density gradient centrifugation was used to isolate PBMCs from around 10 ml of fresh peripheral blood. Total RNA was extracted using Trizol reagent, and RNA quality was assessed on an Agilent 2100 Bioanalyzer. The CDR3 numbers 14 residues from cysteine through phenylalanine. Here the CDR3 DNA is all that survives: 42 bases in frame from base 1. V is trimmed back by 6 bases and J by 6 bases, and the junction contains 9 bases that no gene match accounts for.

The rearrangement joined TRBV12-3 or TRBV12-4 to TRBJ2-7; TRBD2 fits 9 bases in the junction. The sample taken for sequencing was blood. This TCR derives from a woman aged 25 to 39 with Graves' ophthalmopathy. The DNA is TGTGCCAGCAGAGCCGGGACTAGCTTTTCCGAGCAGTACTTC. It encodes CASRAGTSFSEQYF.